This TCR beta chain comes out of a study of T cells in women clearing cervical HPV infection. From germline, CDR1 is SGHDN and CDR2 FVKESK. With 0 bases removed from V and 9 bases from J, the gap between germline ends came to 9 bases. This CDR3 has 13 amino acids. Details on this clone: The read falls 3 residues short of the CDR3 end, and the missing part is taken from the germline J gene.

Profiled with immunoSEQ multiplex PCR; TCRdb holds only in-frame clones, not every one. The repertoire shows roughly 50,000 clones; the top ten hold roughly 35%. This clonotype originated in a woman aged 18 to 69 with a cervical HPV16 infection that either progressed to CIN3+ or cleared (not recorded which). The material sequenced was blood buffy coat. The gene calls are TRBV14 and TRBJ2-1; a possible D gene is TRBD1 (6 bases). The sequenced part of the CDR3 DNA is TGTGCCAGCAGCCAAGATTGGGGGCGTGAG. Protein: CASSQDWGRE. The complete CDR3 sequence is CASSQDWGREQFF. Full variable domain (missing parts from reference TRBV14 and TRBJ2-1): EAGVTQFPSHSVIEKGQTVTLRCDPISGHDNLYWYRRVMGKEIKFLLHFVKESKQDESGMPNNRFLAERTGGTYSTLKVQPAELEDSGVYFCASSQDWGREQFFGPGTRLTVL.